This record covers a single T cell receptor (beta chain). This entry comes from a study of blood T cell repertoires in COVID-19. Study background: Spain, Italy and the United States supplied samples that represented acute and convalescent COVID-19. PBMCs, B-cell-depleted T cells, or T cells provided the cDNA or gDNA that made up the material.

The protocol was immunoSEQ multiplex PCR, while the TCRdb copy is restricted to in-frame clones and leaves out a portion. The sample has over 200,000 clones; 80% to 85% are singletons. Trimming cost V 1 base and J 0 bases; bases outside gene matches: 14. CDR1 is MNHEY and CDR2 is SMNVEV in the germline V gene (reference sequence). CDR3 size: 21 residues. This sequence was found in a human donor in a cohort sampled during active COVID-19. Sequenced input: peripheral blood. This rearrangement joins TRBV27 to TRBJ2-2; 10 nucleotides align to TRBD2. The CDR3 protein is CASSLYPRPLAGNPNTGELFF. DNA of the CDR3: TGTGCCAGCAGTTTATACCCTCGGCCACTAGCGGGGAACCCGAACACCGGGGAGCTGTTTTTT.